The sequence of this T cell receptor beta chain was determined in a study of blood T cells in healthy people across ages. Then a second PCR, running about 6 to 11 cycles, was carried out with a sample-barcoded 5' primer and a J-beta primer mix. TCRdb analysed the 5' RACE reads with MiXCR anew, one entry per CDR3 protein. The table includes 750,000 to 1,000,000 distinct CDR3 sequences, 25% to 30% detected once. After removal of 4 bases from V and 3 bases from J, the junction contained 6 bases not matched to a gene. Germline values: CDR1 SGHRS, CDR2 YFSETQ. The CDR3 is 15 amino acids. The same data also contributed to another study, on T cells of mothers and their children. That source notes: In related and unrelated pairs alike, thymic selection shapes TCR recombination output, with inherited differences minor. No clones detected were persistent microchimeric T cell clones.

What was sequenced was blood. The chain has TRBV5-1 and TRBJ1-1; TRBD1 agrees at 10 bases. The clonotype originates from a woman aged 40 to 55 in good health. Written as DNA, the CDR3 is TGCGCCAGCAGCCCCTGGACAGGGGGGGACACTGAAGCTTTCTTT. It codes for CASSPWTGGDTEAFF.